These 18 T cell receptor beta chains were all obtained from the same sample, sequenced in a study of T cell responses to AZD1222 COVID-19 vaccine. The table came from immunoSEQ multiplex PCR; TCRdb's copy has only in-frame clones and leaves some out. The sample has about 130,000 clones, 93% seen once; the top ten hold roughly 5.9%. Sequences were derived from peripheral blood, sampled on day 0 of AZD1222 vaccination. Receptors were obtained from an adult in good health.

The genes are TRBV19 and TRBJ1-2; 7 nucleotides align to TRBD1. With V trimmed by 8 bases and J by 5 bases, 11 bases remained unmatched. The germline CDR1 and CDR2 sequences are LNHDA and SQIVND (reference sequence). This CDR3 has 14 residues. Here the CDR3 DNA reads TGTGCCAGTCGAAATTCGGGACAGACTTATGGCTACACCTTC. Protein product: CASRNSGQTYGYTF.

The CDR3 DNA reads as TGTGCCAGTAGTATAAGGGGACAAAACCTCTATGGCTACACCTTC. It specifies CASSIRGQNLYGYTF. The chain links TRBV19 to TRBJ1-2; tentative D call: TRBD1 (6 bases). V shed 2 bases and J shed 4 bases, with 14 bases lying between them. This CDR3 comprises 15 residues. Germline V gene lookup returns CDR1 LNHDA and CDR2 SQIVND (reference sequence).

A note on this clone: An end of the junction does not agree with germline; a read error may underlie this. V is TRBV28 and J is TRBJ2-7; D is ambiguous. Germline V CDR1 and CDR2: MDHEN, SYDVKM. The CDR3 totals 11 residues. The chain's CDR3 is CASRLSYEQYF. In DNA form, the CDR3 reads TGTGCCAGCAGGTTATCCTACGAGCAGTACTTC. Together with reference TRBV28 and TRBJ2-7, the CDR3 gives the full variable domain: DVKVTQSSRYLVKRTGEKVFLECVQDMDHENMFWYRQDPGLGLRLIYFSYDVKMKEKGDIPEGYSVSREKKERFSLILESASTNQTSMYLCASRLSYEQYFGPGTRLTVT.

This chain links TRBV19 with TRBJ1-1; D possibly corresponds to TRBD1 (6 bases). Germline V CDR1 and CDR2: LNHDA, SQIVND (reference sequence). V lost 6 bases and J lost 4, with 12 bases in between. This CDR3 region has 13 residues. The CDR3 loop is CASRRGGPTEAFF. The CDR3, as DNA: TGTGCCAGTAGACGAGGGGGGCCCACTGAAGCTTTCTTT. The full variable domain, in which reference TRBV19 and TRBJ1-1 provide the parts outside the CDR3, is DGGITQSPKYLFRKEGQNVTLSCEQNLNHDAMYWYRQDPGQGLRLIYYSQIVNDFQKGDIAEGYSVSREKKESFPLTVTSAQKNPTAFYLCASRRGGPTEAFFGQGTRLTVV.

The rearrangement joins TRBV7-9 to TRBJ2-7; D is perhaps TRBD1 (5 bases). The CDR3 is made up of 13 amino acids. The germline CDR1 and CDR2 sequences are SEHNR and FQNEAQ (reference sequence). The V and J ends lost 5 bases and 5 bases respectively, with 13 bases between them. CDR3: CASSPYVGDEQYF. Written as DNA, the CDR3 is TGTGCCAGCAGCCCCTACGTAGGGGACGAGCAGTACTTC. The full variable domain, completed using reference TRBV7-9 and TRBJ2-7, is DTGVSQNPRHKITKRGQNVTFRCDPISEHNRLYWYRQTLGQGPEFLTYFQNEAQLEKSRLLSDRFSAERPKGSFSTLEIQRTEQGDSAMYLCASSPYVGDEQYFGPGTRLTVT.

This clone showed up just a few times. This chain connects TRBV28 to TRBJ2-2, with TRBD2 matching over 9 bases. Germline CDR1 and CDR2: MDHEN and SYDVKM. CDR3 size: 18 residues. The J segment lost 6 bases and the V segment lost 1 base, leaving 12 bases of the junction unmatched. The CDR3 DNA reads TGTGCCAGCAGTTTATATGGGATGCGGGAGGGCCTCTCCGGGGAGCTGTTTTTT. It specifies CASSLYGMREGLSGELFF.

The chain recombines TRBV1 with TRBJ1-6. TRBV1 is a documented pseudogene. CDR3 length: 14 residues. CDR3 loop: CTSSQIGCNSPLHF. The CDR3 coding sequence is TGCACCAGCAGCCAGATAGGGTGTAATTCACCCCTCCACTTT.

The gene calls are TRBV11-2 and TRBJ2-2; TRBD1 matches at 7 bases. Trimming took 8 bases from V and 5 from J; bases not matched to a gene: 5. Germline CDR1 is SGHAT and CDR2 is FQNNGV. The CDR3 is 13 amino acids. The CDR3 loop reads CASLQGNTGELFF. The CDR3 nucleotides are TGTGCCAGCCTACAGGGGAATACCGGGGAGCTGTTTTTT.

This clone was observed once. The V gene is TRBV12-3 or TRBV12-4, the J gene TRBJ2-1; no clear D gene. This CDR3 has 13 amino acids. V shed 8 bases and J shed 6 bases, with 14 bases lying between them. CDR3 nucleotides: TGTGCCAGCCTGAGGAGTTTGAGCAATGAGCAGTTCTTC. Translating gives CASLRSLSNEQFF.

This chain links TRBV5-1 with TRBJ1-2; D ambiguous. V lost 3 bases and J lost 0, with 6 bases in between. The CDR3 runs to 13 residues. CDR1 SGHRS and CDR2 YFSETQ come from the germline V gene. CDR3 amino acids: CASSSPANYGYTF. In DNA, the CDR3 is TGCGCCAGCAGCTCTCCAGCTAACTATGGCTACACCTTC. Complete variable domain (other parts from reference TRBV5-1 and TRBJ1-2): KAGVTQTPRYLIKTRGQQVTLSCSPISGHRSVSWYQQTPGQGLQFLFEYFSETQRNKGNFPGRFSGRQFSNSRSEMNVSTLELGDSALYLCASSSPANYGYTFGSGTRLTVV.

The V call is TRBV6-5, the J call TRBJ1-3; D remains unclear. The V and J ends lost 2 bases and 0 bases respectively, with 5 bases between them. The CDR3 is made up of 14 amino acids. Germline V gene data show CDR1 as MNHEY and CDR2 as SVGAGI. The CDR3 reads CASSYTSSGNTIYF. Here the CDR3 DNA reads TGTGCCAGCAGTTACACCAGCTCTGGAAACACCATATATTTT.

The chain links TRBV28 to TRBJ1-2; D is unclear. Trimming shortened V by 5 bases and J by 5 bases, and 9 bases separated the two germline ends. The CDR3 has 12 residues. Per the germline V gene, CDR1 is MDHEN and CDR2 is SYDVKM. The CDR3 region has the DNA TGTGCCAGCAGTAACCCAAGTTATGGCTACACCTTC. Translated: CASSNPSYGYTF.

The V gene is TRBV2, the J gene TRBJ2-2; D not certain. V lost 6 bases and J 0 bases, leaving 8 bases between the germline ends. Germline V CDR1 and CDR2: SNHLY, FYNNEI. CDR3 length: 14 residues. The CDR3 spells CASRTTTNTGELFF. The CDR3 region has the DNA TGTGCCAGCAGAACAACTACGAACACCGGGGAGCTGTTTTTT.

The genes are TRBV18 and TRBJ2-7; 7 positions agree with TRBD1. This CDR3 is built from 14 residues. V shed 2 bases, J shed 2 bases, and the junction held 3 bases outside the gene matches. The germline V gene encodes CDR1 KGHSH and CDR2 LQKENI. DNA for the CDR3: TGTGCCAGCTCACCAGGGACAGCAACCTACGAGCAGTACTTC. This sequence encodes CASSPGTATYEQYF. The whole variable domain, filled in from reference TRBV18 and TRBJ2-7, reads NAGVMQNPRHLVRRRGQEARLRCSPMKGHSHVYWYRQLPEEGLKFMVYLQKENIIDESGMPKERFSAEFPKEGPSILRIQQVVRGDSAAYFCASSPGTATYEQYFGPGTRLTVT.

V is TRBV20-1 and J is TRBJ1-1; the D is unclear. Germline assignment: CDR1 DFQATT and CDR2 SNEGSKA (reference sequence). The CDR3 loop spans 11 amino acids. With 4 bases removed from V and 3 bases from J, the gap between germline ends came to 6 bases. CDR3 protein: CSATKDTEAFF. In DNA form, the CDR3 reads TGCAGTGCTACTAAAGACACTGAAGCTTTCTTT.

V and J are TRBV14 and TRBJ1-6; weak D call: TRBD1 (5 bases). The CDR3 runs to 14 residues. The germline V gene encodes CDR1 SGHDN and CDR2 FVKESK. The germline V and J ends were trimmed by 2 bases and 7 bases, with 9 bases remaining between them. The CDR3 DNA sequence: TGTGCCAGCAGCCAAAGGGGTGGAAATTCACCCCTCCACTTT. Translating it yields CASSQRGGNSPLHF. Combining the CDR3 with reference TRBV14 and TRBJ1-6 gives the whole variable domain EAGVTQFPSHSVIEKGQTVTLRCDPISGHDNLYWYRRVMGKEIKFLLHFVKESKQDESGMPNNRFLAERTGGTYSTLKVQPAELEDSGVYFCASSQRGGNSPLHFGNGTRLTVT.

V and J are TRBV7-3 and TRBJ2-2, with 9 bases matching TRBD1. The CDR3 is 16 residues long. Germline V gene lookup returns CDR1 SGHTA and CDR2 FQGTGA. V lost 1 base, J lost 6 bases, and 6 bases stayed unmatched. CDR3 loop: CASSLIGTGFPGELFF. The CDR3 nucleotides read TGTGCCAGCAGCTTAATCGGGACAGGGTTCCCCGGGGAGCTGTTTTTT.

V gene TRBV7-2 combines with J gene TRBJ1-3; tentative D call: TRBD1 (5 bases). The CDR3 is made up of 15 amino acids. V lost 5 bases and J 6 bases, leaving 17 bases between the germline ends. CDR1 is SGHTA and CDR2 is FQGNSA in the germline V gene. CDR3 protein: CASSAEGLMENTIYF. CDR3 bases: TGTGCCAGCAGCGCGGAGGGACTTATGGAAAACACCATATATTTT.